The rows below give T cell receptor beta chains drawn from one sample of a study of siplizumab effects on memory and regulatory T cells. Using immunoSEQ multiplex PCR, the repertoire was profiled, and TCRdb retains in-frame clones only, with some absent. The sample holds some 100,000 clones, around 90% seen once. The sample comprised Tregs sorted from blood. Source of these receptors: a human donor in good health. CDR3s include the opening cysteine and the closing phenylalanine or tryptophan. D genes are given only for firm matches. Some rows have no size entry. The others give once, few or many, or a class for an expanded clone.

v_gene	j_gene	abundance	d_gene	CDR3aa	CDR3nt
TRBV5-5	TRBJ2-6	-	TRBD1	CASSHLLRQGLPSGANVLTF	TGTGCCAGCAGCCACCTTTTGAGACAGGGGCTTCCCTCCGGGGCCAACGTCCTGACTTTC
TRBV28	TRBJ2-1	-	TRBD2	CASSFPGLAVNEQFF	TGTGCCAGCAGTTTTCCAGGACTAGCGGTCAATGAGCAGTTCTTC
TRBV7-2	TRBJ2-5	-	TRBD1	CASSTRTGKQETQYF	TGTGCCAGCAGCACGCGGACAGGGAAGCAAGAGACCCAGTACTTC
TRBV30	TRBJ1-2	once	-	CAWSVLPYGYTF	TGTGCCTGGAGTGTACTGCCTTACGGCTACACCTTC
TRBV6-1	TRBJ2-7	-	-	CASKGTAPSEQYF	TGTGCCAGCAAGGGGACTGCTCCTAGCGAGCAGTACTTC
TRBV7-3	TRBJ2-1	-	-	CASSLGREQFF	TGTGCCAGCAGCTTAGGTAGAGAGCAGTTCTTC
TRBV10-3	TRBJ2-3	-	-	CAISESGESTDTQYF	TGTGCCATCAGTGAGTCGGGCGAAAGCACAGATACGCAGTATTTT
TRBV9	TRBJ2-1	once	TRBD1	CASAPLIGTGTYNEQFF	TGTGCCAGCGCCCCTCTTATCGGGACAGGGACCTACAATGAGCAGTTCTTC
TRBV7-9	TRBJ1-1	-	-	CASTLGGNTEAFF	TGTGCCAGCACCTTGGGGGGAAACACTGAAGCTTTCTTT
TRBV14	TRBJ1-5	-	-	CAVRGVSLRQPQHF	TGTGCCGTCCGGGGTGTGAGCTTGCGTCAGCCCCAGCATTTT
TRBV6-5	TRBJ2-7	-	-	CASSYSGVGIQQYF	TGTGCCAGCAGTTACTCGGGGGTAGGGATCCAGCAGTACTTC
TRBV5-4	TRBJ2-1	-	TRBD2	CASSLGLAGNEQFF	TGTGCCAGCAGCCTGGGACTAGCGGGAAATGAGCAGTTCTTC
TRBV7-2	TRBJ1-5	-	-	CASSHNPDSSQPQHF	TGTGCCAGCAGCCACAACCCGGACTCCTCTCAGCCCCAGCATTTT
TRBV2	TRBJ2-7	-	TRBD1	CASRRDRGEQYF	TGTGCCAGCAGGCGGGACAGGGGCGAGCAGTACTTC
TRBV7-3	TRBJ2-3	-	-	CASSLSYLSTDTQYF	TGTGCCAGCAGCTTGTCCTACCTATCCACAGATACGCAGTATTTT
TRBV4-1	TRBJ2-7	-	-	CASSQGREPYEQYF	TGCGCCAGCAGCCAAGGCAGGGAGCCCTACGAGCAGTACTTC
TRBV5-6	TRBJ1-3	-	TRBD1	CASSFQGAAWFESGNTIYF	TGTGCCAGCAGCTTTCAGGGGGCGGCTTGGTTTGAGTCTGGAAACACCATATATTTT
TRBV11-2	TRBJ1-1	-	-	CASSLRPATGSLNTEAFF	TGTGCCAGCAGCTTACGGCCCGCGACAGGTTCACTGAACACTGAAGCTTTCTTT
TRBV6-1	TRBJ2-2	once	-	CASRPVVATGELFF	TGTGCCAGCAGGCCGGTGGTTGCAACCGGGGAGCTGTTTTTT
TRBV5-1	TRBJ2-2	few	-	CASSRSQTGELFF	TGCGCCAGCAGCCGGAGCCAGACCGGGGAGCTGTTTTTT
TRBV7-9	TRBJ2-1	-	-	CASSLRQDNEQFF	TGTGCCAGCAGCTTAAGGCAGGACAATGAGCAGTTCTTC
TRBV30	TRBJ2-1	-	TRBD2	CAWGSFMTPGGNEQFF	TGTGCCTGGGGCTCCTTTATGACCCCGGGAGGCAATGAGCAGTTCTTC
TRBV4-2	TRBJ2-1	-	TRBD2	CASSSRGAGGTYNEQFF	TGTGCCAGCTCCTCAAGGGGGGCGGGAGGAACCTACAATGAGCAGTTCTTC
TRBV5-6	TRBJ1-2	-	TRBD1	CASSLGTGGVYYGYTF	TGTGCCAGCAGCTTGGGTACAGGGGGCGTCTACTATGGCTACACCTTC
TRBV6-6	TRBJ1-1	-	-	CASSYSILRAEAFF	TGTGCCAGCAGTTACTCGATTCTCAGGGCTGAAGCTTTCTTT
TRBV15	TRBJ1-1	-	TRBD1	CATSRDLKGAAEAFF	TGTGCCACCAGCAGAGATCTAAAGGGGGCCGCTGAAGCTTTCTTT
TRBV29-1	TRBJ2-1	-	TRBD2	CSAGTSGYNEQFF	TGCAGCGCAGGGACTAGCGGATACAATGAGCAGTTCTTC
TRBV19	TRBJ2-5	-	-	CASSMFADQETQYF	TGTGCCAGTAGTATGTTCGCTGACCAAGAGACCCAGTACTTC
TRBV7-9	TRBJ2-2	-	-	CASSSTRTTGELFF	TGTGCCAGCAGCTCGACGAGGACCACCGGGGAGCTGTTTTTT
TRBV10-3	TRBJ2-1	-	TRBD2	CAISGDPGLVVGEQFF	TGTGCCATCAGTGGAGACCCGGGACTAGTGGTAGGTGAGCAGTTCTTC
TRBV7-3	TRBJ2-1	-	TRBD1	CASSLIGTGLNEQFF	TGTGCCAGCAGCTTAATTGGGACAGGGTTAAATGAGCAGTTCTTC
TRBV9	TRBJ2-3	-	TRBD2	CASSALAGGYTDTQYF	TGTGCCAGCAGCGCCTTAGCGGGAGGGTACACAGATACGCAGTATTTT
TRBV18	TRBJ1-1	-	-	CASSFHMNTEAFF	TGTGCCAGCTCGTTTCACATGAACACTGAAGCTTTCTTT
TRBV6-4	TRBJ2-6	-	-	CASSDSDSSGANVLTF	TGTGCCAGCAGTGACTCGGACAGCTCTGGGGCCAACGTCCTGACTTTC
TRBV27	TRBJ2-3	-	TRBD1	CASRAGTARLIADTQYF	TGTGCCAGCAGGGCCGGGACAGCTCGATTAATCGCGGATACGCAGTATTTT
TRBV6-5	TRBJ2-4	-	-	CASSRRGLAKNIQYF	TGTGCCAGCAGCCGAAGGGGTCTAGCCAAAAACATTCAGTACTTC
TRBV29-1	TRBJ2-1	-	-	CSVEVLNLNEQFF	TGCAGCGTTGAAGTCCTCAACCTTAATGAGCAGTTCTTC
TRBV5-1	TRBJ2-5	-	-	CASSPRQAGETQYF	TGCGCCAGCAGCCCCCGTCAGGCCGGGGAGACCCAGTACTTC
TRBV9	TRBJ2-2	-	-	CASSWGQNTGELFF	TGTGCCAGCAGTTGGGGCCAGAACACCGGGGAGCTGTTTTTT
TRBV5-5	TRBJ2-7	-	TRBD2	CASRDTGTSGEQYF	TGTGCCAGCAGGGACACTGGGACTAGCGGCGAGCAGTACTTC
TRBV16	TRBJ2-5	once	TRBD1	CASSRTGESQYF	TGTGCCAGCAGCCGGACAGGGGAGTCCCAGTACTTC
TRBV5-6	TRBJ2-3	-	-	CASSFSSVSRTQYF	TGTGCCAGCAGCTTTTCTAGCGTTTCGCGTACGCAGTATTTT
TRBV5-1	TRBJ1-1	-	-	CASSLMLGLNTEAFF	TGCGCCAGCAGCTTGATGCTGGGCTTGAACACTGAAGCTTTCTTT
TRBV28	TRBJ1-1	once	-	CASSLTGRLNTEAFF	TGTGCCAGCAGTTTAACGGGACGTTTGAACACTGAAGCTTTCTTT
TRBV11-2	TRBJ2-6	-	TRBD1	CASSPRTGNSGANVLTF	TGTGCCAGCAGCCCTCGGACAGGGAACTCTGGGGCCAACGTCCTGACTTTC
TRBV4-2	TRBJ2-3	few	TRBD1	CASSRGTGGLGADTQYF	TGTGCCAGCAGCCGAGGGACAGGGGGCTTGGGTGCAGATACGCAGTATTTT